The 2 T cell receptor beta chains below come from one sample, sequenced in a study of PD-1 blockade in classical Hodgkin lymphoma (dated by TCRdb to 2020 to 2022). Library preparation was by the immunoSEQ multiplex PCR assay. TCRdb re-hosts the immuneACCESS table, in-frame sequences only. Its copies lack some clones; in the studies checked, an unresolved V gene accounts for under half of them, and the cause for the rest is not known. The sample contains roughly 29,000 clones, roughly 80% of them found a single time. The ten largest clones add up to 0.55% to 0.7% of the sample. The time point label on this specimen signifies: cycle 4 day 1 (C4D1), after less than seven weeks of nivolumab. All trial patients had relapsed after autologous stem cell transplantation, with cohorts A, B and C differing in prior brentuximab vedotin exposure. Using a Miltenyi CD4+ T cell isolation kit, CD4+ T cells were purified from thawed PBMCs through magnetic negative selection.

The specimen comprised CD4+ T cells from blood, sampled before the fourth cycle of nivolumab. The source is a human donor with classical Hodgkin lymphoma.

J is TRBJ1-4 and V is TRBV19; a weak D match, TRBD1 (5 bases). Deletions cut 5 bases from V and 2 bases from J, with 12 bases between. The CDR3 extends over 15 amino acids. In germline, CDR1 is LNHDA, CDR2 SQIVND (reference sequence). The chain's CDR3 is CASSLTDNTNEKLFF. CDR3 nucleotide sequence: TGTGCCAGTAGTCTGACAGATAATACTAATGAAAAACTGTTTTTT.

The chain recombines TRBV19 with TRBJ1-5; weak D call: TRBD1 (5 bases). The V gene's germline CDR1 is LNHDA and CDR2 SQIVND (reference sequence). The length of the CDR3 is 15 residues. Trimming shortened V by 7 bases and J by 6 bases, and 19 bases separated the two germline ends. The CDR3 DNA follows: TGTGCCAGTACCAGGCGGGACCTAACAGGTCAGCCCCAGCATTTT. Protein product: CASTRRDLTGQPQHF.